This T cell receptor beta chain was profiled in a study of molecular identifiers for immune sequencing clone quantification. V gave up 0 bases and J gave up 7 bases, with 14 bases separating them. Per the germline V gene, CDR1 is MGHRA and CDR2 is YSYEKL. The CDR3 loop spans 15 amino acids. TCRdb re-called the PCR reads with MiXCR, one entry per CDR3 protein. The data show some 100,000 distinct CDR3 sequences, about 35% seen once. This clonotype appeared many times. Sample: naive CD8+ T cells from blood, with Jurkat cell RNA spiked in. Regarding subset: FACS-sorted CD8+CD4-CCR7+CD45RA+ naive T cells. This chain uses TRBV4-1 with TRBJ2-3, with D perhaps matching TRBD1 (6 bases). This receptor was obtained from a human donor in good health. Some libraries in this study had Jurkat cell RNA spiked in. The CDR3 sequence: CASSQEGQGRNTQYF. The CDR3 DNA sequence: TGCGCCAGCAGCCAAGAAGGCCAGGGGCGAAATACGCAGTATTTT.